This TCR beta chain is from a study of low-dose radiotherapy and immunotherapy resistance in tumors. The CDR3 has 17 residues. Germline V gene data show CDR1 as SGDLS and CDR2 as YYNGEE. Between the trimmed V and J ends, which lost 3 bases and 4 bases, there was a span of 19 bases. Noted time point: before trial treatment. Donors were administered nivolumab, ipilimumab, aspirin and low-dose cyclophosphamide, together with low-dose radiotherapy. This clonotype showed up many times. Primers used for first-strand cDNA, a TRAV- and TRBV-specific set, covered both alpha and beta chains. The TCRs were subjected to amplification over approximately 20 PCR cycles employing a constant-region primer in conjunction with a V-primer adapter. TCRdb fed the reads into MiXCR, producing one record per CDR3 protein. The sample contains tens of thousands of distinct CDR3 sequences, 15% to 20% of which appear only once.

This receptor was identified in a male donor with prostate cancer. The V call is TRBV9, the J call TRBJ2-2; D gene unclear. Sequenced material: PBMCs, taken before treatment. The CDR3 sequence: CASSAQFVGIGTGELFF. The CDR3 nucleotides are TGTGCCAGCAGCGCCCAATTCGTGGGAATCGGCACCGGGGAGCTGTTTTTT.